What follows are 3 T cell receptor beta chains derived from one specimen sequenced in a study of T cells after yellow fever vaccination. TCRdb reprocessed the 5' RACE reads with MiXCR, giving one entry per CDR3 protein. The sample holds over 150,000 distinct CDR3 sequences, around 7.3% seen once. The specimen was CD4+ T cells sorted from PBMCs, collected 5 days after the first yellow fever vaccination. These receptors originate from a man younger than 35 who received the YFV17D yellow fever vaccine.

This clonotype was counted ten times or more. This CDR3 reads CASRGAGGDTQYF. Here the CDR3 DNA reads TGTGCCAGCAGGGGCGCAGGGGGAGATACGCAGTATTTT. The V and J genes are TRBV2 and TRBJ2-3; 7 bases fit TRBD1. The J segment lost 5 bases and the V segment lost 6 bases, leaving 5 bases of the junction unmatched. Germline CDR1 and CDR2: SNHLY and FYNNEI. The CDR3 loop spans 13 amino acids.

The chain carries TRBV10-3 and TRBJ2-7; D call uncertain. This CDR3 is built from 12 residues. Germline-derived CDR1 and CDR2 are ENHRY and SYGVKD. V lost 0 bases and J 0 bases, leaving 0 bases between the germline ends. CDR3 loop: CAISESSYEQYF. The CDR3 nucleotides read TGTGCCATCAGTGAGTCCTCCTACGAGCAGTACTTC.

This clonotype was seen more than once but under ten times. J is TRBJ2-3 and V is TRBV5-6, with unresolved D. The ends were cut back, 0 bases at V and 4 bases at J, with 6 bases in the middle. Germline-derived CDR1 and CDR2 are SGHDT and YYEEEE. CDR3 length: 13 amino acids. CDR3: CASSLGVPDTQYF. CDR3 coding DNA: TGTGCCAGCAGCTTGGGGGTCCCAGATACGCAGTATTTT.